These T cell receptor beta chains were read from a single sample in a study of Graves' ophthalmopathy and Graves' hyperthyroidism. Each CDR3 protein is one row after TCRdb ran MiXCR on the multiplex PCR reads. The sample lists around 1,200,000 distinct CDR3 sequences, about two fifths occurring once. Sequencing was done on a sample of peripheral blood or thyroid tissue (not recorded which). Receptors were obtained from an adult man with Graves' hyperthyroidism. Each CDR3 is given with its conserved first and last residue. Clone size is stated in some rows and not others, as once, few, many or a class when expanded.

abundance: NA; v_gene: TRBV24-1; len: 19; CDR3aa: CATSDLQEDRYSTNEKLFF
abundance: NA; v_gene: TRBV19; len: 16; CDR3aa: CASSYSPDGSFYEQYF
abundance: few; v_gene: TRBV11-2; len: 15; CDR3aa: CASSRGQGYTGELFF
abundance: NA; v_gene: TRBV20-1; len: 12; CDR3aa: CSAADRGQKQYF
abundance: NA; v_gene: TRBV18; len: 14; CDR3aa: CASSPPASQETQYF
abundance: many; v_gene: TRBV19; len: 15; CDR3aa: CASSIRGKYTGELFF
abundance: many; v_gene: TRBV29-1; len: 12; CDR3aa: CSVAITEETQYF
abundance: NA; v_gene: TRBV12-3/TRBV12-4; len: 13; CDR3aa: CASSTTSAYEQYF
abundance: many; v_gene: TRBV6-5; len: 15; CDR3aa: CASSYKRGGNQPQHF
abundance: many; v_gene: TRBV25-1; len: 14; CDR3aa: CASSEYQGREKLFF
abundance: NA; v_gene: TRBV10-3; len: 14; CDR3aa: CAISYSWGNQPQHF
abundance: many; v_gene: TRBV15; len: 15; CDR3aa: CATSSRTGTAYGYTF
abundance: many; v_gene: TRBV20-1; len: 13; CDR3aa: CSAGDSIKETQYF
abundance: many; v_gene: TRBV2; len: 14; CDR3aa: CASTLGTASGELFF
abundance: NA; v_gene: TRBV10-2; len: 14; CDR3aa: CASSGEGGRETQYF
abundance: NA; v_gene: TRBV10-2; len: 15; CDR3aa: CASSQELGSLYEQYF
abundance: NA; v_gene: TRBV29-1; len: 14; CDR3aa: CSVDSGSSYNEQFF
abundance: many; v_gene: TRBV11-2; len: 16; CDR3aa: CASSLALGSSTYEQYF
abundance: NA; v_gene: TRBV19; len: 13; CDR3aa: CASSIVTLLGAFF
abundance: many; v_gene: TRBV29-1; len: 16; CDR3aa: CSVEDRQGAVGNTIYF
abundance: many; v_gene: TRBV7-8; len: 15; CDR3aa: CASRGSGRANEKLFF
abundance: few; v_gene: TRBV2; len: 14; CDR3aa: CASRPRVVRAEAFF
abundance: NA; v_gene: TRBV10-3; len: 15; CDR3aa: CAIPTRSLSGNTIYF
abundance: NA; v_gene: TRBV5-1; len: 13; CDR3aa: CASTGLYQETQYF
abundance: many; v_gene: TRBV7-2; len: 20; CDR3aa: CASSLGLSRGYIAGSDGYTF
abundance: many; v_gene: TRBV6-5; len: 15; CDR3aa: CASSYSGGTQETQYF
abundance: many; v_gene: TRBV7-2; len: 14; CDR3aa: CASSRGAYNTEAFF
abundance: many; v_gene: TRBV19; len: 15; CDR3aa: CASSTTQGLNQPQHF
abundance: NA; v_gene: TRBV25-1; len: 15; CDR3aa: CASSVGVGSNQPQHF
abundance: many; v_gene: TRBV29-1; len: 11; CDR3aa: CSVEHGAEAFF
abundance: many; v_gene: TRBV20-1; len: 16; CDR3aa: CSASRGTGRLNTEAFF
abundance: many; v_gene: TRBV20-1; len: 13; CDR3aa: CSAVGRGRTEAFF
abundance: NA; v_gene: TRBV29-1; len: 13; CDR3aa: CSITTRGNTEAFF
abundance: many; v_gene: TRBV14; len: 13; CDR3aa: CASSQREYKEAFF
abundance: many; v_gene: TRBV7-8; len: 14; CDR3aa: CASSLTHPGETQYF
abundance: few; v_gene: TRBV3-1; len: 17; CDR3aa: CASSQFGGVNMNTEAFF
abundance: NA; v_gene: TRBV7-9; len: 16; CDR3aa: CASSLGQGVSNEKLFF
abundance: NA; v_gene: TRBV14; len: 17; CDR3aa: CASSQDISTLAGNEQFF
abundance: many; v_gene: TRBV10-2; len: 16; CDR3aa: CASSELGQTKDRELFF
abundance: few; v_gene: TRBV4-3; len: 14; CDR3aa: CASSQEVQGYEQYF
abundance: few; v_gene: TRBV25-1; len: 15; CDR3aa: CASSSTGTGSDEQYF
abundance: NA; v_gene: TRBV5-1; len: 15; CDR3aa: CASSPLTASTDTQYF
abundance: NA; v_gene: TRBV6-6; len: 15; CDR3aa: CASSPRGKGFAEAFF
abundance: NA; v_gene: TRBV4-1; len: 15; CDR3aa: CASSHRDSPTYEQYF
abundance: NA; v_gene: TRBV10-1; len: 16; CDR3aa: CASSDNGVQGEHEQYF
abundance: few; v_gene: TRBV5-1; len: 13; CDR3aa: CASRSENAYEQYF
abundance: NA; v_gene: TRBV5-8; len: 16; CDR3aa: CASNPYGRGPGNTIYF
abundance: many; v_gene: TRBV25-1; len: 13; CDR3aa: CASRDRGWETQYF
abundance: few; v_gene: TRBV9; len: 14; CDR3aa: CASSPMDSFYEQYF
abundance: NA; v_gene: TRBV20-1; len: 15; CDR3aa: CSARDGLRAGNTIYF
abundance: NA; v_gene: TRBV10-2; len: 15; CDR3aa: CASSESQGTNTEAFF
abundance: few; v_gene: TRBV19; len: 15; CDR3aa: CASSTSGSSSYEQYF
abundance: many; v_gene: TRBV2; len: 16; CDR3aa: CASRATGDSGYYEQYF
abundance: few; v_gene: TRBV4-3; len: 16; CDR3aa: CASSQDLGSSSYEQYF
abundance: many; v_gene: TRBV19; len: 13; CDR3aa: CASSAGGDYEQYF
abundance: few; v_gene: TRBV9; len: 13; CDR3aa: CAWERNSGNTIYF
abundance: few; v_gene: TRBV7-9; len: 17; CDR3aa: CASSPWASGTQPYEQYF
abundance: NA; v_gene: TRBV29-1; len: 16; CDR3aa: CSVEERRETQGETQYF
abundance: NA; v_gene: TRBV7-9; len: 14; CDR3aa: CASSLGRGSGELFF
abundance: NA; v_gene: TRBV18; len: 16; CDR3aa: CASSPLMGQGQETQYF